A selection of T cell receptor beta chains follows, all from one sample in a study of shared clonotypes between healthy human individuals. The method was immunoSEQ multiplex PCR; TCRdb's version includes in-frame clones alone and lacks a portion of them. The data hold roughly 2.5 million clones, with around 94% observed a single time. Material for sequencing was naive CD4+ T cells sorted from blood. The receptors come from a man aged 18 to 29 in good health. CDR3s include the opening cysteine and the closing phenylalanine or tryptophan. D genes are given only for firm matches. Clone size is shown for a subset of rows, as once, few, many or a class of expanded clone.

abundance	d_gene	len	v_gene	j_gene	CDR3nt	CDR3aa
once	TRBD1	15	TRBV29-1	TRBJ2-7	TGCAGCGTTGAACCGGGACAGGGTAAATCCTACGAGCAGTACTTC	CSVEPGQGKSYEQYF
.	.	13	TRBV2	TRBJ2-7	TGTGCCAGCAAAGGCGAGGGGGACTACGAGCAGTACTTC	CASKGEGDYEQYF
.	.	13	TRBV7-2	TRBJ1-5	TGTGCCAGCAGTCAACAGGGTTATCAGCCCCAGCATTTT	CASSQQGYQPQHF
.	.	18	TRBV18	TRBJ1-3	TGTGCCAGCTCACCAAAGGTCGGTATTGAGGGAGCCGGAAACACCATATATTTT	CASSPKVGIEGAGNTIYF
.	TRBD2	14	TRBV9	TRBJ2-5	TGTGCCAGCAGCGTAGCGGGAGGTCAGGAGACCCAGTACTTC	CASSVAGGQETQYF
.	TRBD2	16	TRBV30	TRBJ2-5	TGTGCCTGCCATCCTTCGCGGGAGGAAGACCAAGAGACCCAGTACTTC	CACHPSREEDQETQYF
.	.	12	TRBV7-8	TRBJ2-5	TGTGCCAGCAGCTTAGGCCAAGAGACCCAGTACTTC	CASSLGQETQYF
.	TRBD1	15	TRBV7-2	TRBJ2-7	TGTGCCAGCAGCACGCAGCCGGGACAGGGTTACGAGCAGTACTTC	CASSTQPGQGYEQYF
.	.	17	TRBV14	TRBJ1-3	TGTGCCAGCAGCCAAGCCCCCCGTCTGGGGCGGGGAAACACCATATATTTT	CASSQAPRLGRGNTIYF
.	TRBD2	15	TRBV5-4	TRBJ2-5	TGTGCCAGCAGCCGCGGGTCAGCGGGGAAAGAGACCCAGTACTTC	CASSRGSAGKETQYF
.	.	14	TRBV11-2	TRBJ2-3	TGTGCCAGCAGCCCCGTAGCGGGCACAGATACGCAGTATTTT	CASSPVAGTDTQYF
.	.	21	TRBV28	TRBJ1-6	TGTGCCAGCACCTTAAGCGTGGCAGGGAAAAGGAGGGTCACCTATAATTCACCCCTCCACTTT	CASTLSVAGKRRVTYNSPLHF
.	.	18	TRBV21-1	TRBJ1-5	TGTGCCAGCAGCAAAGCTAGGGCAAGAAAGAAAGACAATCAGCCCCAGCATTTT	CASSKARARKKDNQPQHF
.	TRBD1	17	TRBV5-1	TRBJ1-2	TGCGCCAGCAGCTACTCCGGGAGACAGGGGGCTAACTATGGCTACACCTTC	CASSYSGRQGANYGYTF